The sequence of this T cell receptor (beta chain) was determined in a study of blood T cell repertoires in COVID-19 (dated by TCRdb to 2020 to 2022). Concerning the study at large: Samples from collaborators originated in the United States, Italy and Spain and spanned both the acute and convalescent phases of COVID-19. The samples were drawn from the first 160 participants of the ongoing ImmuneRACE study and from under 1,500 subjects provided by 6 global collaborators. Where available, HLA class I and class II types were taken from metadata supplied by the sample provider and were not determined by assay-based typing. A freely available public database, intended as a resource for researchers studying the immune response to SARS-CoV-2, is where the repertoires were released. The dataset comprised deeply sampled blood TCRbeta repertoires from subjects exposed to, actively infected with, or recovered from COVID-19. A de-identified subject ID, COVID-19 status, age in years and sex were almost always included in the sample metadata. The material from the prospective study consisted of cDNA or gDNA derived from T cells, B-cell-depleted T cells, or PBMCs.

Whole blood was collected in K2EDTA tubes by collaborating institutions according to the institutions' own protocols. For TCRbeta analysis, collaborator samples were shipped as frozen whole blood, as isolated PBMCs, or as DNA extracted from either sample type. Cut back by 5 bases and 5 bases, the V and J ends lie 12 bases apart. Including cysteine and phenylalanine, the CDR3 has 13 amino acids. CDR3 DNA only is kept here, 39 bases in frame from base 1. The germline V gene gives CDR1 as SNHLY and CDR2 as FYNNEI. What the work shows at the level of the full study, not this receptor alone: The amount of clinical and demographic metadata varied by source and participant and was provided uncurated.

Points on this clone: Its cognate antigen has yet to be identified. Per-base qualities were not stored, and no clone one base away is much larger.

TCRbeta CDR3 regions were amplified from genomic DNA using the immunoSEQ Assay, a bias-controlled multiplex PCR. As for the authors' bioinformatics: Within the assay, amplification of reference gene primers was used to estimate how many nucleated cells each sample contained. Sequence reads were collapsed and filtered to measure the absolute abundance of every unique TCRbeta CDR3 rearrangement. For each sample, productive Simpson clonality was calculated by taking the square root of Simpson's diversity index across productive rearrangements. Not all clones reach the TCRdb copy of this immuneACCESS table, which keeps in-frame sequences only. Checked studies attribute under half of the gap to unresolved V genes and leave the rest unexplained. For V, J and clone size, that table is used; D and trimming come from the DNA. Counted in this sample were 400,000 to 550,000 clones; about 89% of them appeared once. Approximately 4.5% of the sample is taken by the ten largest.

Sequencing was performed on peripheral blood. The TCR was taken from a woman in her thirties with acute or convalescent COVID-19. Recombination linked TRBV2 to TRBJ2-5, with a weak D call of TRBD1 (5 bases match). The CDR3 reads CASSLGDVETQYF. In nucleotides, the sequence is TGTGCCAGCAGTTTAGGGGATGTGGAGACCCAGTACTTC.